The 26 T cell receptor beta chains below come from one sample, sequenced in a study of T cells expressing NK-cell markers. From the 5' RACE reads, TCRdb lists one entry per CDR3 protein and no DNA. Found here are about 170,000 distinct CDR3 sequences; the top ten clones hold 20% to 25%. Material for sequencing was blood T cells: a sorted CD56 or NKG2C T cell subset, CD4+ or CD8+ T cells, or bulk PBMC T cells (not recorded which). The source of these receptors is a man aged 18-69 years in good health.

The V gene is TRBV27, the J gene TRBJ1-3. CDR1 is MNHEY, CDR2 SMNVEV, per germline (reference sequence). The CDR3 runs 15 residues. CDR3 residues: CASSLAGGSGNTIYF.

The gene calls are TRBV29-1 and TRBJ1-2; the D call from TCRdb, TRBD1, cannot be confirmed without DNA. From germline, CDR1 is SQVTM and CDR2 ANQGSEA. This CDR3 spans 15 amino acids. The chain's CDR3 is CSVELTGVGLYGYTF.

The rearrangement joins TRBV12-3 or TRBV12-4 to TRBJ1-4. The CDR3 is 14 amino acids. The chain's CDR3 is CASSFVGTNEKLFF.

The rearrangement joins TRBV5-4 to TRBJ2-7; TCRdb reports TRBD1, a call that lacks DNA to check it against. Per germline, CDR1 SGHNT and CDR2 YYREEE (reference sequence). This CDR3 region has 15 residues. CDR3 amino acids: CASSNIGQGLGEQYF.

The chain combines TRBV12-3 or TRBV12-4 with TRBJ1-5; TCRdb selects TRBD1, and the lack of DNA leaves this call unchecked. The CDR3 length is 14 residues. CDR3 sequence: CASSSGRSNQPQHF.

The chain links TRBV4-2 to TRBJ2-7; TCRdb picks TRBD2, but there is no DNA to check that call. Looked up from germline, CDR1 is LGHNA and CDR2 is YNFKEQ. The CDR3 loop spans 16 amino acids. This CDR3 is CASSQAYSGGAVEQYF.

The J gene is TRBJ2-7, the V gene TRBV7-8; the TCRdb D gene call, TRBD1, has no DNA to confirm it. This CDR3 is 15 amino acids long. Germline CDR1 reads SGHVS; CDR2 reads FQNEAQ. The CDR3 here is CASSTGTTSSYEQYF.

V is TRBV20-1 and J is TRBJ1-2. Germline-derived CDR1 and CDR2 are DFQATT and SNEGSKA (reference sequence). This CDR3 contains 17 residues. This CDR3 is CSARQYWTDRNSYGYTF.

This chain links TRBV5-1 with TRBJ1-6. The germline gives CDR1 SGHRS, CDR2 YFSETQ. The CDR3 length is 15 residues. This CDR3 reads CASSVAPEGNSPLHF.

J is TRBJ1-1 and V is TRBV2; TCRdb picks TRBD1, but there is no DNA to check that call. CDR3 length: 14 residues. The V gene's germline CDR1 is SNHLY and CDR2 FYNNEI. CDR3 protein: CASSGGQGVPEAFF. The entire variable domain, with the rest obtained from reference TRBV2 and TRBJ1-1, is as follows: EPEVTQTPSHQVTQMGQEVILRCVPISNHLYFYWYRQILGQKVEFLVSFYNNEISEKSEIFDDQFSVERPDGSNFTLKIRSTKLEDSAMYFCASSGGQGVPEAFFGQGTRLTVV.

The chain joins TRBV27 to TRBJ2-3; there is no DNA to check the TCRdb D call of TRBD2. CDR3 size: 13 residues. Germline CDR1 is MNHEY and CDR2 is SMNVEV (reference sequence). The CDR3 is CASSLVGERTQYF.

V is TRBV6-1 and J is TRBJ2-3; TCRdb proposes TRBD1, but this gene call is untestable without DNA. CDR1 and CDR2 from the germline V gene are MNHNS and SASEGT. This CDR3 is 12 amino acids long. The CDR3 protein is CASSDFGGAQYF.

The chain combines TRBV7-9 with TRBJ2-3; the D call of TRBD1 rests on TCRdb alone, since no DNA is present to check it. The CDR3 is 14 residues long. Germline loops: CDR1 SEHNR, CDR2 FQNEAQ (reference sequence). The CDR3 sequence: CASSALYRVDTQYF.

V usage is TRBV19 and J usage is TRBJ2-1; TCRdb outputs TRBD1, but without DNA this stays unchecked. CDR1 is LNHDA, CDR2 SQIVND, per germline (reference sequence). The CDR3 sequence is 16 residues long. The CDR3 is CASSPPTYATYNEQFF.

This chain joins TRBV5-1 and TRBJ2-6. CDR3 size: 14 residues. Germline V gene sequence: CDR1 SGHRS, CDR2 YFSETQ. The chain's CDR3 is CASSMDPGANVLTF.

This chain connects TRBV9 to TRBJ2-7. The CDR3 sequence is 15 residues long. The germline V gene encodes CDR1 SGDLS and CDR2 YYNGEE. CDR3 loop: CASSVGQNPDYEQYF.

Here the CDR3 reads CASSGVPGYEQYF. V and J are TRBV27 and TRBJ2-7; TCRdb reports TRBD1, a call that lacks DNA to check it against. In germline, CDR1 is MNHEY, CDR2 SMNVEV (reference sequence). The CDR3 extends over 13 amino acids.

V gene TRBV7-9 combines with J gene TRBJ2-5; absent DNA, TCRdb's TRBD1 call cannot be checked. The CDR3 contains 13 residues. Germline CDR1 SEHNR, CDR2 FQNEAQ (reference sequence). This CDR3 reads CASSTGGEETQYF.

This sequence joins TRBV10-3 and TRBJ2-7. Germline CDR1 ENHRY, CDR2 SYGVKD. This CDR3 has 14 residues. CDR3 residues: CAISDSSRGYEQYF.

V and J are TRBV27 and TRBJ2-7; TCRdb indicates TRBD1, and absent DNA this call remains unverified. CDR1 is MNHEY and CDR2 is SMNVEV in the germline V gene (reference sequence). The CDR3 has 16 residues. CDR3 sequence: CASSLSWGQKTYEQYF.

The J gene is TRBJ1-5, the V gene TRBV24-1. Germline lookup yields CDR1 KGHDR and CDR2 SFDVKD. The CDR3 is 13 amino acids. CDR3 residues: CATSELGNQPQHF.

V gene TRBV7-6 combines with J gene TRBJ1-1; the D call of TRBD1 rests on TCRdb alone, since no DNA is present to check it. The CDR3 consists of 16 residues. CDR1 is SGHVS, CDR2 FNYEAQ, per germline. The CDR3 protein is CASSPTWTGSNTEAFF. The full variable domain, its missing parts supplied by reference TRBV7-6 and TRBJ1-1, is GAGVSQSPRYKVTKRGQDVALRCDPISGHVSLYWYRQALGQGPEFLTYFNYEAQQDKSGLPNDRFSAERPEGSISTLTIQRTEQRDSAMYRCASSPTWTGSNTEAFFGQGTRLTVV.

The chain links TRBV12-3 or TRBV12-4 to TRBJ2-3; lacking DNA, the TRBD2 call made by TCRdb goes unchecked. The CDR3 is 17 amino acids. This CDR3 reads CASSLSWLAGGTDTQYF.

The chain links TRBV27 to TRBJ1-1; TCRdb lists TRBD1, though no DNA is available to test this call. Germline CDR1 MNHEY, CDR2 SMNVEV (reference sequence). The CDR3 length is 12 residues. CDR3 in amino acids: CASSLSGGAAFF.

CDR3 protein: CASSFMTSGTASTDTQYF. The chain has TRBV7-8 and TRBJ2-3; TCRdb's D call, TRBD2, is unchecked because there is no DNA. The germline V gene encodes CDR1 SGHVS and CDR2 FQNEAQ. The CDR3 contains 18 residues. The full variable domain, with the rest looked up from reference TRBV7-8 and TRBJ2-3, is GAGVSQSPRYKVAKRGQDVALRCDPISGHVSLFWYQQALGQGPEFLTYFQNEAQLDKSGLPSDRFFAERPEGSVSTLKIQRTQQEDSAVYLCASSFMTSGTASTDTQYFGPGTRLTVL.

The chain is built from TRBV12-3 or TRBV12-4 and TRBJ2-3; TCRdb lists TRBD2, though no DNA is available to test this call. CDR3 length: 18 amino acids. CDR3 amino acids: CASSPRYNPMLRADTQYF.